This TCR beta chain is from a study of identifying expanded T cells in peripheral blood. This table comes from immunoSEQ multiplex PCR, and its TCRdb copy is limited to in-frame clones, with some not included. The sample yields tens of thousands of clones, about four fifths seen once. A word on this clone: Its target is not known.

Study conclusions and caveats: Across healthy donors, higher total template counts meant significantly greater roughly two-week count variance.

The V segment lost 0 bases and the J segment 5 bases; nucleotides outside the gene matches: 2. Germline assignment: CDR1 MGHRA and CDR2 YSYEKL. The CDR3 consists of 15 residues. Collection occurred without any documented infections or immune events in donors. The clonotype originates from a person aged 18 to 70 in good health. Sequencing was performed on blood. This sequence joins TRBV4-1 and TRBJ2-2; TRBD1 matches 8 bases. As DNA, the CDR3 is TGCGCCAGCAGCCAAGAGGACAGGGCGACCGGGGAGCTGTTTTTT. This codes for CASSQEDRATGELFF.